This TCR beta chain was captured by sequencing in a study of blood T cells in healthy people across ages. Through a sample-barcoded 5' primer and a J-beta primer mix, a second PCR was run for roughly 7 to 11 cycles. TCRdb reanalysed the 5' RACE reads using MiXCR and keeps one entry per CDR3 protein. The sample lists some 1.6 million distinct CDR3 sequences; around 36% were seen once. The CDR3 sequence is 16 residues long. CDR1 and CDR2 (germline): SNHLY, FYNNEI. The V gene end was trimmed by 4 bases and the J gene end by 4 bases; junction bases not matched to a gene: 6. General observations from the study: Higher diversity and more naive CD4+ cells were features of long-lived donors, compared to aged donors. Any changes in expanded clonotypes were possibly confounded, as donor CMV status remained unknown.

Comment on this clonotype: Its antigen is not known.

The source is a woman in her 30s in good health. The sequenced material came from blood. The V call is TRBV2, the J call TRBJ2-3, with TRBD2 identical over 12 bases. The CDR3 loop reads CASSGGPSGGADTQYF. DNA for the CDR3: TGTGCCAGCAGTGGAGGTCCTAGCGGGGGGGCAGATACGCAGTATTTT.